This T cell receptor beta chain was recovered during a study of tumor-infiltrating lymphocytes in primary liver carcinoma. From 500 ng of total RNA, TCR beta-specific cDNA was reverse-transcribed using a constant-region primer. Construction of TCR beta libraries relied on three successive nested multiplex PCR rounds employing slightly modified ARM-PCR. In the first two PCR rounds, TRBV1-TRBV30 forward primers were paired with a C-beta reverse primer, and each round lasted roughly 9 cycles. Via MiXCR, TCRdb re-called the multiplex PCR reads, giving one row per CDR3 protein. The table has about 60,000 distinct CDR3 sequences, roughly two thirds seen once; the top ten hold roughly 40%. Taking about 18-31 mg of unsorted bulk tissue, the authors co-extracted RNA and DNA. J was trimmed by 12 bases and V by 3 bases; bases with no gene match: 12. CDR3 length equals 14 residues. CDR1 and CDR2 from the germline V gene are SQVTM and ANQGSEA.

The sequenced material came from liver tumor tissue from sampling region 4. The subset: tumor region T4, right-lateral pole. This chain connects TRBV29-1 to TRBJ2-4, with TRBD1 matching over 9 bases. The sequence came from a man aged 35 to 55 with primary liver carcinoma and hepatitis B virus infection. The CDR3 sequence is CSVEGQGLGGTQYF. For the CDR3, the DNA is TGCAGCGTTGAGGGACAGGGCCTCGGGGGCACTCAGTACTTC. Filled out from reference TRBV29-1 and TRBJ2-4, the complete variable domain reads SAVISQKPSRDICQRGTSLTIQCQVDSQVTMMFWYRQQPGQSLTLIATANQGSEATYESGFVIDKFPISRPNLTFSTLTVSNMSPEDSSIYLCSVEGQGLGGTQYFGAGTRLSVL.